A single T cell receptor (beta chain) is shown here with its context. Its antigen specificity is not known. Base qualities are missing; no much larger clone stands one base away. This sample is drawn from a study of blood T cell repertoires in COVID-19 (dated by TCRdb to between 2020 and 2021). Context from the whole study: Samples from collaborators originated in the United States, Italy and Spain and spanned both the acute and convalescent phases of COVID-19. The prospective study material was composed of cDNA or gDNA derived from T cells, B-cell-depleted T cells, or PBMCs. The dataset comprised deeply sampled blood TCRbeta repertoires from subjects exposed to, actively infected with, or recovered from COVID-19. The repertoires were released in a freely available public database intended as a resource for research on the immune response to SARS-CoV-2. The samples were drawn from the first 160 participants of the ongoing ImmuneRACE study and from 1,254 subjects provided by 6 global collaborators. Nearly every sample came with metadata listing a de-identified subject ID, COVID-19 status, age in years and sex. Where HLA class I and class II types were available, the types were taken from metadata supplied by the sample provider, not from assay-based typing.

TCRbeta CDR3 regions were amplified from genomic DNA using the immunoSEQ Assay, a bias-controlled multiplex PCR. The authors' pipeline ran thus. The number of nucleated cells in each sample was estimated by amplification of reference gene primers within the assay. Sequence reads were collapsed and filtered to measure the absolute abundance of every unique TCRbeta CDR3 rearrangement. For each sample, productive Simpson clonality was calculated as the square root of Simpson's diversity index across productive rearrangements. The immuneACCESS repertoire file appears here via TCRdb, limited to in-frame rearrangements. These files lack a portion of the clones; in checked studies, under half of the deficit traces to unresolved V genes, and the cause of the others is not known. That table furnishes V, J and clone size, whereas the DNA furnished D and trimming. The sample data list 250,000 to 350,000 clones, and about 86% of these were observed just once. The top ten hold around 13% of the sample.

At the junction V is shortened by 5 bases and J by 1 base, with 13 bases in between. From the cysteine up to the phenylalanine, the CDR3 has a length of 15 residues. Only the CDR3 DNA stays, 45 bases, in frame from base 1. CDR1 is given as SNHLY and CDR2 as FYNNEI, both from the germline V gene. One collaborating source in Seattle enrolled patients during active infection and followed them longitudinally through the course of disease. Each collaborating institution followed its own protocols to collect whole blood in K2EDTA tubes. For TCRbeta analysis, collaborator samples were shipped as frozen whole blood, as isolated PBMCs, or as DNA extracted from either sample type. Study-wide findings and limitations: How much clinical and demographic metadata was included differed by source and by participant, and the metadata was provided uncurated.

The chain is assembled from TRBV2 and TRBJ2-3; the best D guess is TRBD1, with 5 bases matching. The sample taken for sequencing was peripheral blood. The origin of this receptor is a woman between 70 and 85 years old with COVID-19, enrolled during active disease. CDR3 sequence: CASSPQGGGTDTQYF. The DNA sequence reads TGTGCCAGCAGTCCTCAGGGTGGGGGCACAGATACGCAGTATTTT.